This TCR beta chain stems from a study of shared clonotypes between healthy human individuals. Running of the assay took place at deep level. Generated by immunoSEQ multiplex PCR, the TCRdb table keeps only in-frame clones and is missing some. The data contain approximately 2,000,000 clones, approximately 92% of them seen just once; the ten biggest clones take up roughly 1.7%. Terminally differentiated effector memory CD45RA+ cells were excluded by CCR7 positive selection of CD45RO-negative cells. Adult Caucasians living in Nashville, Tennessee made up all of the donors. Study-level findings and limits: Owing to a small donor count, the genetic and exposure-history diversity represented was limited.

This clone was seen more than once but under ten times. What it binds is not known. The sample consisted of naive CD8+ T cells from PBMCs. The TCR was taken from a man aged 18 to 35 in good health. Some clones in this sample may be carry-over from other donors' samples.

The CDR3 protein is CASSPGQGSQPQHF. CDR3 DNA: TGTGCCAGCAGTCCCGGACAGGGAAGTCAGCCCCAGCATTTT. This rearrangement joins TRBV28 to TRBJ1-5, with 8 bases fitting TRBD1. From germline, CDR1 is MDHEN and CDR2 SYDVKM. J was trimmed by 6 bases and V by 5 bases; bases with no gene match: 6. The CDR3 totals 14 residues.